A single sample gave rise to the 19 T cell receptor beta chains below, sequenced in a study of T cell responses to AZD1222 COVID-19 vaccine. TCRdb's table, derived via immunoSEQ multiplex PCR, lists solely in-frame clones and lacks some. The table lists approximately 100,000 clones, just over 90% of them singletons, with approximately 1.2% in the top ten. This material consisted of peripheral blood, taken on day 0 of AZD1222 vaccination. Source of these receptors: an adult in good health.

The gene calls are TRBV4-1 and TRBJ1-5; D not resolved. The germline V and J ends were trimmed by 3 bases and 5 bases, with 14 bases remaining between them. This CDR3 comprises 15 residues. The germline gives CDR1 MGHRA, CDR2 YSYEKL. This CDR3 is CASSHVHGEDQPQHF. CDR3 DNA: TGCGCCAGCAGCCACGTTCACGGAGAAGATCAGCCCCAGCATTTT.

The J gene is TRBJ1-1, the V gene TRBV11-3, with 10 bases fitting TRBD1. Trimming removed 5 bases from V and 2 bases from J; junction bases left unmatched: 5. Looked up from germline, CDR1 is SGHNT and CDR2 is YENEEA. The CDR3 has 15 amino acids. The CDR3 here is CASSEDRGVNTEAFF. The CDR3 DNA is TGTGCCAGCAGCGAGGACAGGGGGGTTAACACTGAAGCTTTCTTT. Based on the CDR3 plus reference TRBV11-3 and TRBJ1-1, the full variable domain is EAGVVQSPRYKIIEKKQPVAFWCNPISGHNTLYWYLQNLGQGPELLIRYENEEAVDDSQLPKDRFSAERLKGVDSTLKIQPAELGDSAVYLCASSEDRGVNTEAFFGQGTRLTVV.

V is TRBV6-2 or TRBV6-3 and J is TRBJ2-2; either TRBD1 or TRBD2 may supply D (6 bases each). Trimming cost V 6 bases and J 4 bases, with 24 bases left between them. Germline V gives CDR1 MNHEY, CDR2 SVGEGT. The CDR3 is made up of 18 amino acids. In DNA form, the CDR3 reads TGTGCCAGCAGCCCTCCGAGTCCTCGACAGGAGGGCACCGGGGAGCTGTTTTTT. Residues: CASSPPSPRQEGTGELFF.

The chain recombines TRBV12-3 or TRBV12-4 with TRBJ1-1; D ambiguous. The V gene lost 6 bases and the J gene lost 1 base, with 9 bases spanning the gap. This CDR3 spans 13 amino acids. The CDR3 region has the DNA TGTGCCAGCAGCCCACGACGGAACACTGAAGCTTTCTTT. The encoded protein is CASSPRRNTEAFF.

The chain joins TRBV2 to TRBJ1-2; the D is unclear. The CDR3 loop spans 12 amino acids. V shed 5 bases and J shed 10 bases, with 14 bases lying between them. From germline, CDR1 is SNHLY and CDR2 FYNNEI. CDR3 region: CASSLTQWVYTF. DNA of the CDR3: TGTGCCAGCAGTCTTACCCAGTGGGTCTACACCTTC.

This clone is a singleton in its sample. V usage is TRBV21-1 and J usage is TRBJ1-5; the table calls TRBD1, which could not be checked here. TRBV21-1 is labeled a pseudogene. The CDR3 totals 17 residues. CDR3 in amino acids: CASIPGQGVWSNQPQHF. The CDR3 DNA reads TGTGCCAGCATCCCGGGACAGGGGGTCTGGAGCAATCAGCCCCAGCATTTT.

This clone was recorded a few times. The V and J genes are TRBV21-1 and TRBJ2-5; the table's D call, TRBD1, was not checked against the DNA. TRBV21-1 counts as a pseudogene. The CDR3 runs 15 residues. This CDR3 is CASREDSALQETQYF. CDR3 bases: TGTGCCAGCAGAGAGGACAGTGCCCTCCAAGAGACCCAGTACTTC.

The V gene is TRBV5-1, the J gene TRBJ2-3, with 12 bases that match TRBD2. The CDR3 is 16 amino acids. After removal of 3 bases from V and 8 bases from J, the junction contained 10 bases not matched to a gene. Germline V lookup: CDR1 SGHRS, CDR2 YFSETQ. DNA for the CDR3: TGCGCCAGCAGCTCCCTAGCGGGGGGGCTAGTCGGTACGCAGTATTTT. Its translation is CASSSLAGGLVGTQYF.

This clone was counted once. This rearrangement joins TRBV5-1 to TRBJ1-1; possibly TRBD1 for D (5 bases). V lost 0 bases and J lost 4, with 13 bases in between. The CDR3 loop spans 15 amino acids. Germline loops: CDR1 SGHRS, CDR2 YFSETQ. CDR3 in amino acids: CASSLGRGESTEAFF. CDR3 in DNA: TGCGCCAGCAGCTTGGGGAGGGGTGAGAGCACTGAAGCTTTCTTT.

This chain connects TRBV28 to TRBJ1-2; 7 bases line up with TRBD1. Germline CDR1 is MDHEN and CDR2 is SYDVKM. There are 14 residues in the CDR3. Unmatched junction bases numbered 4, after V lost 5 bases and J lost 1 base. The CDR3 DNA reads as TGTGCCAGCAGTCAGACAGGGATTAACTATGGCTACACCTTC. Translated, it gives CASSQTGINYGYTF.

This clone appeared once. The chain joins TRBV9 to TRBJ1-4; D perhaps matches TRBD1 (6 bases). This CDR3 is 16 amino acids long. The germline gives CDR1 SGDLS, CDR2 YYNGEE. Trimming left V 3 bases short and J 4 bases short, with 16 bases between. CDR3 coding DNA: TGTGCCAGCAGCGCAGGGGACGTCGCGGATAATGAAAAACTGTTTTTT. Amino acids: CASSAGDVADNEKLFF.

The chain couples TRBV5-4 to TRBJ1-4; no clear D gene. The CDR3 totals 13 residues. Trimming took off 4 bases at V and 2 bases at J, with 6 bases between the two ends. Germline values: CDR1 SGHNT, CDR2 YYREEE (reference sequence). Here the CDR3 DNA reads TGTGCCAGCAGCCCGGGGACTAATGAAAAACTGTTTTTT. This translates into CASSPGTNEKLFF.

The chain is built from TRBV2 and TRBJ2-1, with 13 bases lining up with TRBD2. Germline-derived CDR1 and CDR2 are SNHLY and FYNNEI. The CDR3 sequence is 17 residues long. The V and J ends lost 3 bases and 7 bases, in that order; junction bases with no gene match: 9. The CDR3 DNA follows: TGTGCCAGCAGTGAGACTAGCGGGGGGTACTTAGGAAATGAGCAGTTCTTC. As protein: CASSETSGGYLGNEQFF. The variable domain in full, with the rest retrieved from reference TRBV2 and TRBJ2-1, is EPEVTQTPSHQVTQMGQEVILRCVPISNHLYFYWYRQILGQKVEFLVSFYNNEISEKSEIFDDQFSVERPDGSNFTLKIRSTKLEDSAMYFCASSETSGGYLGNEQFFGPGTRLTVL.

The chain is built from TRBV7-9 and TRBJ1-5; possibly TRBD1 for D (5 bases). Germline CDR1 is SEHNR and CDR2 is FQNEAQ (reference sequence). The CDR3 totals 16 residues. Trimming took off 5 bases at V and 4 bases at J, with 18 bases between the two ends. Here the CDR3 reads CASSQRGAGGNQPQHF. The CDR3 nucleotides are TGTGCCAGCAGCCAGCGAGGTGCGGGGGGAAATCAGCCCCAGCATTTT.

V and J are TRBV19 and TRBJ2-1; 10 nucleotides agree with TRBD2. V lost 3 bases, J lost 8 bases, and 10 bases stayed unmatched. The CDR3 has 16 residues. Germline V gene data show CDR1 as LNHDA and CDR2 as SQIVND (reference sequence). CDR3 region: CASSIAAGGLGHEQFF. The CDR3 bases are TGTGCCAGTAGTATTGCAGCGGGGGGGCTCGGGCATGAGCAGTTCTTC.

The V and J genes are TRBV4-2 and TRBJ1-4; D call uncertain. In germline, CDR1 is LGHNA, CDR2 YNFKEQ. The CDR3 totals 15 residues. V was clipped by 0 bases and J by 4 bases, with 9 bases between them. This CDR3 reads CASSQELDDNEKLFF. In nucleotides, the CDR3 is TGTGCCAGCAGCCAAGAATTGGACGATAATGAAAAACTGTTTTTT.

This sequence joins TRBV5-4 and TRBJ2-7, with 10 nucleotides matching TRBD2. Germline values: CDR1 SGHNT, CDR2 YYREEE (reference sequence). V trimming: 4 bases; J trimming: 2 bases; junction bases outside the gene matches: 3. The CDR3 consists of 14 residues. The CDR3 here is CASSPSGGAYEQYF. The CDR3 DNA follows: TGTGCCAGCAGCCCGAGCGGGGGGGCCTACGAGCAGTACTTC.

The chain links TRBV5-1 to TRBJ1-2; 7 positions agree with TRBD1. Germline V gives CDR1 SGHRS, CDR2 YFSETQ. With 0 bases clipped from V and 4 bases from J, the junction kept 9 bases outside the gene matches. This CDR3 spans 16 amino acids. CDR3 bases: TGCGCCAGCAGCTTGGGGGCTGACAGGGTTGTCTATGGCTACACCTTC. This translates into CASSLGADRVVYGYTF.

This clone appeared once. The chain is built from TRBV9 and TRBJ2-1, with 10 bases matching TRBD2. The ends lost 1 base at V and 6 bases at J; junction bases unmatched: 7. Germline V lookup: CDR1 SGDLS, CDR2 YYNGEE. CDR3 length equals 16 residues. The CDR3 protein is CASSVSGTSASNEQFF. The CDR3 coding sequence is TGTGCCAGCAGCGTATCCGGGACTAGCGCTTCCAATGAGCAGTTCTTC.